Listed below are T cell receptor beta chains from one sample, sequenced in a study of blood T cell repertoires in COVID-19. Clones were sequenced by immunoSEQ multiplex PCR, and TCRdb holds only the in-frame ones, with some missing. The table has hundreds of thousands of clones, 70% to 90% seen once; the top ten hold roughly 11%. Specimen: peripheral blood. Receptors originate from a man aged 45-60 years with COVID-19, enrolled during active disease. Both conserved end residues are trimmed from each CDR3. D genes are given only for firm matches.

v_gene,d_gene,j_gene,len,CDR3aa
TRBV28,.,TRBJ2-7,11,ASRTQGTYEQY
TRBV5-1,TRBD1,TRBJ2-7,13,ASSWTRDRVYEQY
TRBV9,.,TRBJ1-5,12,ASSVSGDKAPQH
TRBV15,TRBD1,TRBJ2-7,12,ATSTGQGAYEQY
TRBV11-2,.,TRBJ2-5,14,ASSLTITANQETQY
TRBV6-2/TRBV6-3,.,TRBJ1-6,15,ASSYSNKNRVRTPLH
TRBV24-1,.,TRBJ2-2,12,ATSPGLGSGELF
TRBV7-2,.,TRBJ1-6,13,ASSPPVGGQSPLH
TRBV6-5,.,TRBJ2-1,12,ASSSQPLAEEQF
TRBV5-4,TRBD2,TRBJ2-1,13,ASSLGLAGDNEQF
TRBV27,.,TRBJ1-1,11,ASSPGHTREAF
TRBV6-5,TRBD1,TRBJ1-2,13,ASSSPGQHNYGYT
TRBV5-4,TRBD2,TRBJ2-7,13,ASSPPPGTSYEQY
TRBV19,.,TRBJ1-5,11,ASSMQEDQPQH
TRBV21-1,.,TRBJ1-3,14,ASSSTGDFSGNTIY
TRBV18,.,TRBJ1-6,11,ASSPRSNSPLH
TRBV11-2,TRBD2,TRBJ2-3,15,ASSPGTSGRAVDTQY
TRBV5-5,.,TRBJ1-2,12,ASSPTGKNYGYT
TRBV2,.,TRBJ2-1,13,AREMTGEGYNEQF
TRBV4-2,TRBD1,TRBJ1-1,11,ASSQSTGAEAF
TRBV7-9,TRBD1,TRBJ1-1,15,ASSSNTLSRGYTEAF
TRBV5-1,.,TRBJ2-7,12,ASSPSLVAYEQY
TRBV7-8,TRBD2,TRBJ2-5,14,ASSVTGLAGRGTQY
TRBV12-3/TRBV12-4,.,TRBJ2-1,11,ASSRAAYNEQF
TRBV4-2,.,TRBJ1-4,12,ASSLGGLEEKLF
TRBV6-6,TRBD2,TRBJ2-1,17,ASSHLRTSGGDSYNEQF
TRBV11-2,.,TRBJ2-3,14,ASSLEGGQGTDTQY
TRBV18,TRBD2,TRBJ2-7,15,ASSPPISGGSLYEQY
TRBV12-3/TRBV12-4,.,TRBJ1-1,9,ASSYAGGAF
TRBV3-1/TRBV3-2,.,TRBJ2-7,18,ASSQEVEAGVDPTGTRGY
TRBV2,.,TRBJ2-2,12,ASRVGLNTGELF
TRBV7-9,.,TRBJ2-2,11,ASSALGPGELF
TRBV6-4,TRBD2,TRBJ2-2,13,ASRTSGGHTGELF
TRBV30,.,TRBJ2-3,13,AWSHRSVGGDTQY
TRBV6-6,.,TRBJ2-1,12,ASSPGGSKVEQF
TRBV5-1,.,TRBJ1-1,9,ASSQDSEAF
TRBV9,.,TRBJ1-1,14,ASSPRLEHLGTEAF
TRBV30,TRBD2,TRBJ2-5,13,AWSVRGGLQETQY
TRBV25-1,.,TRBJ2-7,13,ASSEYTQGGGQQY
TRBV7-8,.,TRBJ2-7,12,ASSLLTQTYEQY
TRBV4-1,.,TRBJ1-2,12,ASSQGRQIYGYT
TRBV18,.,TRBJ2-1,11,ASSNSSYNEQF
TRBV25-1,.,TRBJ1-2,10,ASRQNNYGYT
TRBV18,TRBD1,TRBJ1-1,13,ASSQEQGHYPEAF
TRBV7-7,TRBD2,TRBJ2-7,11,ASSLAGGYEQY
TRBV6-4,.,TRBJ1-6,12,ASSVTGGNSPLH
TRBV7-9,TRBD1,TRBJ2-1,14,ASSPQRDRDGNEQF
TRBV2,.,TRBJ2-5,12,ASFGVGLQETQY
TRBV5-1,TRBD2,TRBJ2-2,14,ASSSGTSGFTGELF
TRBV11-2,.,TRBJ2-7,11,ASSLVEGVEQY
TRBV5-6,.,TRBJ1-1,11,ASSLGGITEAF
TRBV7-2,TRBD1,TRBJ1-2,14,ASSLRGTGNPYGYT
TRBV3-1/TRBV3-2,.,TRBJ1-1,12,ASSQGGMSTEAF
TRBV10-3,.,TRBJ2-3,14,AISGTGLASTDTQY